Below, 14 T cell receptor beta chains from the same sample are listed, as sequenced in a study of blood T cell repertoires in COVID-19. Some clones are missing from TCRdb's copy, which holds only in-frame ones; the method was immunoSEQ multiplex PCR. The table has about 330,000 clones, more than 75% seen once. Sequencing input: PBMCs or T cells enriched from blood (not recorded which). Receptors originate from a woman younger than 45 who had recovered from COVID-19.

The gene calls are TRBV29-1 and TRBJ1-2, with 12 bases aligning to TRBD1. CDR1 is SQVTM and CDR2 is ANQGSEA in the germline V gene. The CDR3 is 16 amino acids. The V gene end was trimmed by 4 bases and the J gene end by 7 bases; junction bases not matched to a gene: 13. This CDR3 is CSVGGTGGGRPSGYTF. CDR3 in DNA: TGCAGCGTTGGAGGGACAGGGGGCGGAAGGCCTTCTGGCTACACCTTC.

This clone was found a few times. The chain has TRBV7-2 and TRBJ2-7, with 11 bases lining up with TRBD1. Germline V gene sequence: CDR1 SGHTA, CDR2 FQGNSA. CDR3 length: 15 amino acids. V lost 1 base to trimming and J lost 3 bases; unmatched junction nucleotides: 2. CDR3 residues: CASSLEGQGGYEQYF. The CDR3 bases are TGTGCCAGCAGCTTAGAGGGACAGGGGGGCTACGAGCAGTACTTC.

The chain carries TRBV9 and TRBJ1-6; D is ambiguous. Germline CDR1 SGDLS, CDR2 YYNGEE. V was cut by 4 bases and J by 4 bases, with 9 bases left in between. The CDR3 totals 14 residues. The CDR3 sequence is CASSIEPYNSPLHF. In DNA form, the CDR3 reads TGTGCCAGCAGCATAGAGCCTTATAATTCACCCCTCCACTTT.

The chain uses TRBV5-4 and TRBJ1-5; TRBD1 might be the D (5 bases). Trimming removed 0 bases from V and 7 bases from J, with 11 bases in between. The CDR3 length is 14 residues. CDR1 and CDR2 (germline): SGHNT, YYREEE (reference sequence). DNA of the CDR3: TGTGCCAGCAGCTTGGCCGGGGGAGGGCAGCCCCAGCATTTT. Its protein is CASSLAGGGQPQHF.

The chain recombines TRBV7-9 with TRBJ1-5; D ambiguous. The length of the CDR3 is 13 residues. V lost 3 bases and J 5 bases, leaving 8 bases between the germline ends. Germline V lookup: CDR1 SEHNR, CDR2 FQNEAQ (reference sequence). CDR3 in DNA: TGTGCCAGCAGCTTTGGAGCTGATCAGCCCCAGCATTTT. Translating gives CASSFGADQPQHF. Complete variable domain (other parts from reference TRBV7-9 and TRBJ1-5): DTGVSQNPRHKITKRGQNVTFRCDPISEHNRLYWYRQTLGQGPEFLTYFQNEAQLEKSRLLSDRFSAERPKGSFSTLEIQRTEQGDSAMYLCASSFGADQPQHFGDGTRLSIL.

The V and J genes are TRBV29-1 and TRBJ2-7; 11 nucleotides agree with TRBD1. With V trimmed by 7 bases and J by 6 bases, 5 bases remained unmatched. The CDR3 consists of 12 residues. In germline, CDR1 is SQVTM, CDR2 ANQGSEA. CDR3 residues: CSGGQGAAEQYF. For the CDR3, the DNA is TGCAGCGGAGGACAGGGGGCGGCCGAGCAGTACTTC.

Only a few counts were recorded for this clone. The chain links TRBV5-6 to TRBJ2-7; possibly TRBD2 for D (6 bases). The CDR3 runs to 13 residues. CDR1 SGHDT and CDR2 YYEEEE come from the germline V gene. V was trimmed by 3 bases and J by 3 bases, leaving 10 bases between them. This CDR3 reads CASSSVGGYEQYF. The CDR3 nucleotides read TGTGCCAGCAGCTCTGTGGGGGGCTACGAGCAGTACTTC.

The CDR3, as DNA: TGTGCCTGGGCGGGATCCTATGGCTACACCTTC. Protein product: CAWAGSYGYTF. The V and J genes are TRBV30 and TRBJ1-2; D gene unclear. CDR3 length: 11 amino acids. Germline values: CDR1 GTSNPN, CDR2 SVGIG (reference sequence). The V and J ends lost 5 bases and 4 bases respectively, with 8 bases between them. The full variable domain, its missing parts supplied by reference TRBV30 and TRBJ1-2, is SQTIHQWPATLVQPVGSPLSLECTVEGTSNPNLYWYRQAAGRGLQLLFYSVGIGQISSEVPQNLSASRPQDRQFILSSKKLLLSDSGFYLCAWAGSYGYTFGSGTRLTVV.

The chain has TRBV10-3 and TRBJ2-6; possibly TRBD1 for D (6 bases). The germline V and J ends were trimmed by 7 bases and 0 bases, with 16 bases remaining between them. The CDR3 length is 17 residues. CDR1 and CDR2 from the germline V gene are ENHRY and SYGVKD. CDR3 region: CAITGQIISSGANVLTF. The CDR3 nucleotides read TGTGCCATCACCGGACAGATAATCAGCTCTGGGGCCAACGTCCTGACTTTC.

This clone has just one count. The J gene is TRBJ1-5, the V gene TRBV18; maybe TRBD1 (5 bases). The V gene's germline CDR1 is KGHSH and CDR2 LQKENI. The ends were cut back, 3 bases at V and 1 base at J, with 10 bases in the middle. This CDR3 region has 15 residues. The CDR3 DNA sequence: TGTGCCAGCTCACCCGGGCAGGGAAGCAATCAGCCCCAGCATTTT. This sequence encodes CASSPGQGSNQPQHF.

The V call is TRBV4-3, the J call TRBJ1-4; D may be TRBD1 (5 bases). Germline V gives CDR1 LGHNA, CDR2 YSLEER. Trimming pared 0 bases from V and 8 bases from J, leaving 19 bases between. The CDR3 has 17 residues. CDR3 loop: CASSQDTHRLGEEKLFF. The CDR3 nucleotides are TGCGCCAGCAGCCAAGATACCCACAGGCTCGGAGAGGAAAAACTGTTTTTT.

This clone was seen only once. This chain uses TRBV7-9 with TRBJ2-2, with a tentative D call TRBD2 (5 bases). This CDR3 comprises 16 residues. From germline, CDR1 is SEHNR and CDR2 FQNEAQ (reference sequence). Trimming stripped 5 bases from V and 0 bases from J, with 13 bases between. The CDR3 region is CASSPFSGANTGELFF. As DNA, the CDR3 is TGTGCCAGCAGCCCTTTTTCCGGGGCGAACACCGGGGAGCTGTTTTTT.

This clone was seen just once. The chain is built from TRBV9 and TRBJ2-3; 8 nucleotides align to TRBD1. Germline V lookup: CDR1 SGDLS, CDR2 YYNGEE. V shed 4 bases and J 4 bases; nucleotides not matched to a gene: 14. This CDR3 has 17 amino acids. CDR3 residues: CASSLQPGQGAADTQYF. CDR3 coding DNA: TGTGCCAGCAGCCTACAACCCGGACAGGGAGCTGCAGATACGCAGTATTTT.

The chain recombines TRBV28 with TRBJ1-2, with D possibly TRBD1 on 6 matching bases. This CDR3 is built from 14 residues. Germline CDR1 MDHEN, CDR2 SYDVKM. V gave up 3 bases and J gave up 4 bases, with 12 bases separating them. This chain's CDR3 is CASSLTEDSYGYTF. DNA of the CDR3: TGTGCCAGCAGTTTGACAGAGGACAGCTATGGCTACACCTTC.